This entry lists 26 T cell receptor beta chains sequenced from one sample in a study of shared clonotypes between healthy human individuals. The data were produced by immunoSEQ multiplex PCR, yet TCRdb's version contains in-frame clones alone and is incomplete. The sample holds roughly 700,000 clones, around two thirds seen once. Source material: memory CD4+ T cells sorted from blood. The subset was: CD45RA-negative fraction. These receptors all come from a woman between 25 and 40 years old in good health.

The chain carries TRBV18 and TRBJ1-1; D unresolved. The CDR3 sequence is 13 residues long. The V gene's germline CDR1 is KGHSH and CDR2 LQKENI. The V and J ends lost 3 bases and 5 bases respectively, with 10 bases between them. This CDR3 is CASSPPGGTEAFF. For the CDR3, the DNA is TGTGCCAGCTCACCGCCCGGAGGGACTGAAGCTTTCTTT.

The gene calls are TRBV19 and TRBJ2-1, with 8 bases identical to TRBD2. V lost 6 bases and J lost 8; bases outside the gene matches: 12. Germline V gene data show CDR1 as LNHDA and CDR2 as SQIVND (reference sequence). The CDR3 is 15 amino acids. The CDR3, as DNA: TGTGCCAGTAGAAATGCTAGACTAGCGAGGGATGAGCAGTTCTTC. Protein product: CASRNARLARDEQFF.

The V gene is TRBV28, the J gene TRBJ2-7; weak D call: TRBD1 (5 bases). This CDR3 region has 13 residues. Per germline, CDR1 MDHEN and CDR2 SYDVKM. The V gene lost 3 bases and the J gene lost 5 bases, with 11 bases spanning the gap. The CDR3 is CASSFAGLDEQYF. Here the CDR3 DNA reads TGTGCCAGCAGTTTCGCAGGGTTGGACGAGCAGTACTTC.

This chain joins TRBV7-9 and TRBJ2-1; 10 bases line up with TRBD2. V was pared by 11 bases and J by 8 bases, with 15 bases of the junction left unmatched. The length of the CDR3 is 15 residues. Germline lookup yields CDR1 SEHNR and CDR2 FQNEAQ (reference sequence). The CDR3 is CAASHTSGNWDEQFF. CDR3 nucleotide sequence: TGTGCCGCATCACACACTAGCGGGAATTGGGATGAGCAGTTCTTC.

The chain has TRBV28 and TRBJ1-4; possibly TRBD1 for D (5 bases). The CDR3 is 14 residues long. The ends were cut back, 7 bases at V and 6 bases at J, with 15 bases in the middle. Germline loops: CDR1 MDHEN, CDR2 SYDVKM. CDR3 coding DNA: TGTGCCAGCACCTCGGGAGGGGTGGATGAAAAACTGTTTTTT. Its translation: CASTSGGVDEKLFF.

As regards this clone: Different DNA sequences within this sample yield the same CDR3. The chain is built from TRBV5-1 and TRBJ1-1; possibly TRBD1 for D (5 bases). Trimming took off 0 bases at V and 5 bases at J, with 11 bases between the two ends. The CDR3 is 14 amino acids. Germline V gene data show CDR1 as SGHRS and CDR2 as YFSETQ. CDR3 sequence (DNA): TGCGCCAGCAGCTTGGGAGGGGTGGGGACTGAAGCTTTCTTT. Amino acid sequence: CASSLGGVGTEAFF.

This clone was found once. The chain recombines TRBV5-1 with TRBJ1-1; no definite D call. V lost 2 bases and J lost 5, with 10 bases in between. The CDR3 is 13 residues long. CDR1 is SGHRS and CDR2 is YFSETQ in the germline V gene. The CDR3 DNA reads as TGCGCCAGCAGCTTTGAGGGAAAGACTGAAGCTTTCTTT. It yields the protein CASSFEGKTEAFF.

The chain couples TRBV6-1 to TRBJ2-3; 7 bases align to TRBD1. This CDR3 region has 15 residues. V shed 4 bases, J shed 0 bases, and the junction held 4 bases outside the gene matches. From germline, CDR1 is MNHNS and CDR2 SASEGT. The CDR3 is CASSVRGQSTDTQYF. The CDR3 coding sequence is TGTGCCAGCAGTGTTAGGGGACAGAGCACAGATACGCAGTATTTT.

The chain is built from TRBV10-1 and TRBJ2-3; 7 bases are shared with TRBD2. The CDR3 extends over 17 amino acids. Trimming took 8 bases from V and 0 from J; bases not matched to a gene: 14. The germline CDR1 and CDR2 sequences are WNHNN and SYGVQD (reference sequence). Here the CDR3 DNA reads TGCGCCAGCGGAGAGGGCCCAGCGGGATTTAGCACAGATACGCAGTATTTT. It specifies CASGEGPAGFSTDTQYF.

For this clone: A read error is the likely source, as a far larger clone sits one nucleotide away. At the DNA level, this CDR3 is encoded by other sequences in the same sample as well. The J gene is TRBJ2-2, the V gene TRBV5-1; TRBD1 matches at 8 bases. V dropped 4 bases and J dropped 4; count of bases not matched to a gene: 6. From germline, CDR1 is SGHRS and CDR2 YFSETQ. The CDR3 loop spans 15 amino acids. The CDR3 region is CASSPGTGGTGELFF. CDR3 in DNA: TGCGCCAGCAGCCCCGGGACAGGAGGCACCGGGGAGCTGTTTTTT. Based on the CDR3 plus reference TRBV5-1 and TRBJ2-2, the full variable domain is KAGVTQTPRYLIKTRGQQVTLSCSPISGHRSVSWYQQTPGQGLQFLFEYFSETQRNKGNFPGRFSGRQFSNSRSEMNVSTLELGDSALYLCASSPGTGGTGELFFGEGSRLTVL.

The rearrangement uses TRBV7-8 and TRBJ2-5; D gene unclear. The germline V gene encodes CDR1 SGHVS and CDR2 FQNEAQ. The germline V and J ends were trimmed by 5 bases and 9 bases, with 13 bases remaining between them. This CDR3 has 12 amino acids. The CDR3 DNA is TGTGCCAGCAGCACAGAAGCTCCGGCCCAGTACTTC. It encodes CASSTEAPAQYF.

This chain uses TRBV21-1 with TRBJ1-2; TRBD1 is taken as the D call from the table, unchecked against the DNA. TRBV21-1 has pseudogene status. The CDR3 sequence is 17 residues long. This CDR3 is CASSNVWGEQGAHGYTF. In DNA form, the CDR3 reads TGTGCCAGCAGCAATGTTTGGGGCGAACAGGGGGCCCATGGCTACACCTTC.

The chain is built from TRBV6-6 and TRBJ1-1; 9 bases are shared with TRBD1. This CDR3 is built from 16 residues. The junction had 12 bases not matched to a gene; V was cut back by 5 bases and J by 5 bases. Germline CDR1 reads MNHNY; CDR2 reads SVGAGI (reference sequence). In nucleotides, the CDR3 is TGTGCCAGCAGTCGAATCCCGGGACAGGGAGGAACTGAAGCTTTCTTT. As protein: CASSRIPGQGGTEAFF.

This clone was seen a few times. The CDR3 nucleotides read TGTGCCAGCAGGCAAACAGGGGGCGCTGGCTACACCTTC. It translates to CASRQTGGAGYTF. The chain has TRBV27 and TRBJ1-2; 9 bases map to TRBD1. V shed 6 bases, J shed 7 bases, and the junction held 6 bases outside the gene matches. The CDR3 is made up of 13 amino acids. Germline V gene sequence: CDR1 MNHEY, CDR2 SMNVEV (reference sequence).

This clone has a count of ten or more. The CDR3, as DNA: TGCGCCAGCAGCGGAACCGGGAATAATGAGCAGTTCTTC. Translating it yields CASSGTGNNEQFF. The chain couples TRBV5-1 to TRBJ2-1; D might be TRBD2 (5 bases). Germline V gene lookup returns CDR1 SGHRS and CDR2 YFSETQ. Trimming pared 4 bases from V and 7 bases from J, leaving 12 bases between. CDR3 length: 13 residues.

Details on this clone: Different DNA sequences within this sample yield the same CDR3. The genes are TRBV5-1 and TRBJ1-5; D is unresolved. The V end lost 0 bases, the J end lost 0 bases, and 7 bases lay between the germline ends. CDR1 SGHRS and CDR2 YFSETQ come from the germline V gene. This CDR3 spans 15 amino acids. The CDR3 protein is CASSLDGFSNQPQHF. CDR3 bases: TGCGCCAGCAGCTTGGACGGGTTTAGCAATCAGCCCCAGCATTTT.

This clone has ten or more counts. The chain combines TRBV18 with TRBJ2-4; a weak D match, TRBD2 (6 bases). The germline V gene encodes CDR1 KGHSH and CDR2 LQKENI. The V end was cut by 5 bases, the J end by 7 bases, with 15 bases between. The CDR3 length is 14 residues. CDR3 coding DNA: TGTGCCAGCTCATCCCCGGGACGGGAGAACATTCAGTACTTC. Translated: CASSSPGRENIQYF.

This clone was detected many times. The rearrangement joins TRBV19 to TRBJ2-4, with 12 bases matching TRBD2. Germline CDR1 and CDR2: LNHDA and SQIVND (reference sequence). The CDR3 sequence is 17 residues long. The trim removed 5 bases at V and 3 bases at J, leaving 8 bases unmatched. The CDR3 coding sequence is TGTGCCAGTAGTCTCCGACTAGCGGGAGTCTACAAAAACATTCAGTACTTC. It encodes CASSLRLAGVYKNIQYF.

The genes are TRBV7-9 and TRBJ1-1; no reliable D call. The CDR3 has 14 residues. The V end was cut by 5 bases, the J end by 1 base, with 11 bases between. Germline V lookup: CDR1 SEHNR, CDR2 FQNEAQ (reference sequence). CDR3 nucleotide sequence: TGTGCCAGCAGCGCAGCCCTTAAGAACACTGAAGCTTTCTTT. It specifies CASSAALKNTEAFF.

The rearrangement joins TRBV5-8 to TRBJ2-1; D might be TRBD1 or TRBD2, each matching 5 bases. V lost 10 bases and J lost 9, with 20 bases in between. The CDR3 is made up of 13 amino acids. CDR1 and CDR2 (germline): SGHTS, YDEGEE. The CDR3 is CAVHGTPGSEQFF. CDR3 coding DNA: TGTGCCGTCCACGGGACGCCCGGTAGTGAGCAGTTCTTC.

The chain is built from TRBV2 and TRBJ1-4, with 7 nucleotides matching TRBD1. V lost 6 bases to trimming and J lost 0 bases; unmatched junction nucleotides: 4. The CDR3 spans 15 residues. The germline CDR1 and CDR2 sequences are SNHLY and FYNNEI. This CDR3 is CASRPGQTTNEKLFF. In nucleotides, the CDR3 is TGTGCCAGCAGACCGGGACAGACAACTAATGAAAAACTGTTTTTT.

Comment on this clone: This likely stems from a read error, as it lies one base from a far larger clone. The chain links TRBV5-1 to TRBJ2-1; no reliable D call. Germline loops: CDR1 SGHRS, CDR2 YFSETQ. The ends were cut back, 5 bases at V and 0 bases at J, with 12 bases in the middle. This CDR3 is built from 15 residues. In nucleotides, the CDR3 is TGCGCCAGCAGTAAAGACGTCAACTCCTACAATGAGCAGTTCTTC. Translated, it gives CASSKDVNSYNEQFF.

The chain employs TRBV18 and TRBJ1-3; D gene ambiguous. CDR3 length: 14 residues. The V gene lost 3 bases and the J gene lost 2 bases, with 8 bases spanning the gap. Germline-derived CDR1 and CDR2 are KGHSH and LQKENI. CDR3 bases: TGTGCCAGCTCACCCGGGTCCGCTGGAAACACCATATATTTT. It yields the protein CASSPGSAGNTIYF.

Regarding this clone: This may be a read error, as it is one base from a much larger clone. This chain links TRBV7-2 with TRBJ1-5; 9 bases align to TRBD1. With 5 bases clipped from V and 2 bases from J, the junction kept 4 bases outside the gene matches. The CDR3 is made up of 15 amino acids. Germline V gives CDR1 SGHTA, CDR2 FQGNSA. The CDR3 nucleotides read TGTGCCAGCAGCCCGGACAGGGGAGGCAATCAGCCCCAGCATTTT. It translates to CASSPDRGGNQPQHF.

CDR3 coding DNA: TGTGCCAGCAGCTCGACCGCGGGACGGTTCACTGAAGCTTTCTTT. This codes for CASSSTAGRFTEAFF. The genes are TRBV7-9 and TRBJ1-1, with a possible D match to TRBD1 (5 bases). CDR3 size: 15 residues. From germline, CDR1 is SEHNR and CDR2 FQNEAQ (reference sequence). Trimming took off 4 bases at V and 4 bases at J, with 16 bases between the two ends.

The chain combines TRBV27 with TRBJ1-1, with 7 bases aligning to TRBD1. The CDR3 totals 14 residues. Germline trimming cut 5 bases from V and 4 bases from J; bases unmatched to any gene: 7. Per the germline V gene, CDR1 is MNHEY and CDR2 is SMNVEV (reference sequence). CDR3 sequence reads: CASSGQEVSTEAFF. CDR3 sequence (DNA): TGTGCCAGCAGTGGACAGGAGGTAAGCACTGAAGCTTTCTTT.